Below are 26 T cell receptor beta chains sequenced from a single sample in a study of blood T cells in healthy people across ages. Alongside a J-beta primer mix, a sample-barcoded 5' primer served in a second PCR lasting roughly 6 to 11 cycles. TCRdb analysed the 5' RACE reads with MiXCR anew, one entry per CDR3 protein. The table has around 280,000 distinct CDR3 sequences, roughly 26% seen once. The sequencing sample was made of blood. Receptors originate from a woman in her sixties or seventies in good health.

The table lists this clonotype with a few counts. V and J are TRBV20-1 and TRBJ2-5; 8 positions match TRBD2. The junction had 1 base not matched to a gene; V was cut back by 3 bases and J by 4 bases. The CDR3 runs 12 residues. In germline, CDR1 is DFQATT, CDR2 SNEGSKA (reference sequence). Here the CDR3 DNA reads TGCAGTGCTAGTCTAGCGGGAGAGACCCAGTACTTC. It codes for CSASLAGETQYF.

This clonotype appeared a few times. The rearrangement links TRBV5-1 to TRBJ2-1; either TRBD1 or TRBD2 may fit D (5 bases each). The germline V and J ends were trimmed by 3 bases and 1 base, with 11 bases remaining between them. The length of the CDR3 is 15 residues. Germline CDR1 reads SGHRS; CDR2 reads YFSETQ. The CDR3 DNA follows: TGCGCCAGCAGCTCGGGACCGGCATCCTACAATGAGCAGTTCTTC. Its protein is CASSSGPASYNEQFF.

This clonotype was found many times. The V call is TRBV6-6, the J call TRBJ1-1, with a possible D match to TRBD1 (6 bases). CDR3 length: 14 amino acids. V was shortened by 2 bases and J by 0 bases, with 7 bases between the two germline ends. Germline CDR1 MNHNY, CDR2 SVGAGI (reference sequence). The CDR3, as DNA: TGTGCCAGCAGTTACCCAGGGGTGAACACTGAAGCTTTCTTT. Translation gives CASSYPGVNTEAFF.

The CDR3: CAIRGAEYPGANVLTF. Written as DNA, the CDR3 is TGTGCCATCCGGGGGGCAGAATACCCTGGGGCCAACGTCCTGACTTTC. The J gene is TRBJ2-6, the V gene TRBV10-3, with D tentatively TRBD2 (7 bases). The CDR3 is 16 amino acids. Trimming shortened V by 8 bases and J by 2 bases, and 16 bases separated the two germline ends. Germline V gene lookup returns CDR1 ENHRY and CDR2 SYGVKD.

The CDR3 protein is CASSQGGTAYEQYF. The CDR3 nucleotides are TGTGCCAGCAGCCAAGGCGGGACCGCCTACGAGCAGTACTTC. The rearrangement links TRBV3-1 to TRBJ2-7, with D possibly TRBD2 on 6 matching bases. This CDR3 is 14 amino acids long. The V end was cut by 1 base, the J end by 2 bases, with 9 bases between. Germline values: CDR1 LGHDT, CDR2 YNNKEL (reference sequence).

This clonotype has just a few counts. CDR3 nucleotide sequence: TGTGCCAGCAGCTCACGTACGGGACAGGGAGAGACCCAGTACTTC. It codes for CASSSRTGQGETQYF. The V and J genes are TRBV7-9 and TRBJ2-5; 9 bases match TRBD1. The CDR3 totals 15 residues. V dropped 4 bases and J dropped 4; count of bases not matched to a gene: 7. Germline loops: CDR1 SEHNR, CDR2 FQNEAQ (reference sequence).

V gene TRBV7-8 combines with J gene TRBJ1-2; D remains unclear. The CDR3 has 15 residues. Germline assignment: CDR1 SGHVS and CDR2 FQNEAQ. The V gene lost 1 base and the J gene lost 10 bases, with 19 bases spanning the gap. CDR3 in amino acids: CASSLEAQVATVYTF. Written as DNA, the CDR3 is TGTGCCAGCAGCTTAGAGGCTCAGGTGGCAACCGTCTACACCTTC.

This clonotype was detected ten times or more. This chain uses TRBV9 with TRBJ1-5; TRBD1 matches at 10 bases. The V gene's germline CDR1 is SGDLS and CDR2 YYNGEE. The CDR3 has 12 residues. The junction had 0 bases not matched to a gene; V was cut back by 7 bases and J by 5 bases. The CDR3, as DNA: TGTGCCAGCGGACAGGGGGATCAGCCCCAGCATTTT. This encodes CASGQGDQPQHF.

This clonotype has just one count. As DNA, the CDR3 is TGCAGTGCTAGTGATCCGGGACCCGGGGGCACAGATACGCAGTATTTT. Its protein is CSASDPGPGGTDTQYF. J is TRBJ2-3 and V is TRBV20-1, with D perhaps TRBD1 or TRBD2 (5 bases each). The ends were cut back, 3 bases at V and 1 base at J, with 17 bases in the middle. This CDR3 contains 16 residues. Germline CDR1 reads DFQATT; CDR2 reads SNEGSKA (reference sequence).

The chain recombines TRBV28 with TRBJ2-5; no firm D call. The CDR3 has 13 residues. Trimming removed 4 bases at V and 4 bases at J, with 10 bases between. Germline loops: CDR1 MDHEN, CDR2 SYDVKM. CDR3 DNA sequence: TGTGCCAGCAGTTCCAGGTTCCTAGAGACCCAGTACTTC. Protein: CASSSRFLETQYF.

The table lists this clonotype with a few counts. The J gene is TRBJ1-1, the V gene TRBV29-1, with TRBD1 as a possible D gene (6 bases). Germline assignment: CDR1 SQVTM and CDR2 ANQGSEA. CDR3 size: 13 residues. Trimming left V 7 bases short and J 1 base short, with 13 bases between. The CDR3 DNA is TGCAGCGCTACACAGGGATGGAACACTGAAGCTTTCTTT. Translated, it gives CSATQGWNTEAFF.

At least ten counts were recorded for this clonotype. In DNA form, the CDR3 reads TGTGCCAGCAGTCGTCAAGGGACTAGCGGTCCCAAAAACATTCAGTACTTC. This encodes CASSRQGTSGPKNIQYF. The genes are TRBV3-1 and TRBJ2-4, with 11 bases lining up with TRBD2. V lost 6 bases and J lost 2; bases outside the gene matches: 9. The CDR3 is 17 amino acids. Germline values: CDR1 LGHDT, CDR2 YNNKEL (reference sequence).

J is TRBJ2-3 and V is TRBV29-1; possibly TRBD1 for D (5 bases). CDR1 and CDR2 from the germline V gene are SQVTM and ANQGSEA. V lost 6 bases to trimming and J lost 2 bases, with 12 bases between them. The CDR3 consists of 13 residues. The CDR3 nucleotides are TGCAGCGTCAGGCCCAGGGACACAGATACGCAGTATTTT. Translated: CSVRPRDTDTQYF.

This clonotype was counted ten times or more. The chain joins TRBV28 to TRBJ2-7; 7 positions match TRBD2. The DNA end favors TRBJ2-1, so the J call may be wrong. Germline lookup yields CDR1 MDHEN and CDR2 SYDVKM. The CDR3 sequence is 14 residues long. For the CDR3, the DNA is TGTGCCAGCAGTTTATCCGGCGGGAGTCAAGAGCAGTTCTTC. It translates to CASSLSGGSQEQFF.

This clonotype turned up a few times. This rearrangement joins TRBV2 to TRBJ2-2; TRBD1 might be the D (5 bases). There are 14 residues in the CDR3. V was clipped by 3 bases and J by 7 bases, with 12 bases between them. Germline V CDR1 and CDR2: SNHLY, FYNNEI. As DNA, the CDR3 is TGTGCCAGCAGTGATTATGGGGCCGGCGGGGAGCTGTTTTTT. Protein: CASSDYGAGGELFF.

The table lists this clonotype with a count of one. The chain uses TRBV6-1 and TRBJ2-7; 8 bases line up with TRBD1. Germline V gene lookup returns CDR1 MNHNS and CDR2 SASEGT. V lost 8 bases to trimming and J lost 3 bases; unmatched junction nucleotides: 12. The CDR3 spans 15 residues. The CDR3 bases are TGTGCCAGCGGGTCCGCCGGGACAGGTAACTACGAGCAGTACTTC. Protein: CASGSAGTGNYEQYF.

This clonotype turned up a few times. V usage is TRBV6-1 and J usage is TRBJ2-3; D is ambiguous. CDR3 length: 12 residues. The germline V and J ends were trimmed by 4 bases and 5 bases, with 7 bases remaining between them. Germline CDR1 and CDR2: MNHNS and SASEGT. The CDR3 region has the DNA TGTGCCAGCAGTGTAACGCTAGATACGCAGTATTTT. Its translation: CASSVTLDTQYF.

This clonotype was observed a few times. The chain uses TRBV28 and TRBJ2-7, with 10 bases lining up with TRBD2. Germline V lookup: CDR1 MDHEN, CDR2 SYDVKM. Trimming at V came to 6 bases and at J to 4 bases, leaving 6 bases not matched to a gene. The CDR3 consists of 14 residues. The CDR3 is CASSRPGLAYEQYF. CDR3 nucleotide sequence: TGTGCCAGCAGCCGTCCGGGACTAGCGTACGAGCAGTACTTC.

This clonotype was recorded only once. The chain is built from TRBV9 and TRBJ2-1, with D possibly matching TRBD1 (6 bases). The V end was cut by 2 bases, the J end by 9 bases, with 18 bases between. The germline CDR1 and CDR2 sequences are SGDLS and YYNGEE. The CDR3 consists of 15 residues. Written as DNA, the CDR3 is TGTGCCAGCAGCGTCGCAGGGGATGGGGCCACTGAGCAGTTCTTC. This gives the protein CASSVAGDGATEQFF. The full variable domain, rest sourced from reference TRBV9 and TRBJ2-1, is DSGVTQTPKHLITATGQRVTLRCSPRSGDLSVYWYQQSLDQGLQFLIQYYNGEERAKGNILERFSAQQFPDLHSELNLSSLELGDSALYFCASSVAGDGATEQFFGPGTRLTVL.

This clonotype was seen a few times. It is unclear where the CDR3 begins or ends on the DNA, so no DNA is shown, and the CDR3 is as TCRdb lists it. The chain is built from TRBV11-2 and TRBJ2-2; the table's D call, TRBD1, has no DNA check behind it. Germline CDR1 reads SGHAT; CDR2 reads FQNNGV. The CDR3 is 20 amino acids long, termini counted. CDR3: CASTRDRDWRLTRGPGSCFF.

J is TRBJ2-2 and V is TRBV28, with a possible D match to TRBD1 (6 bases). Trimming shortened V by 6 bases and J by 4 bases, and 9 bases separated the two germline ends. CDR1 and CDR2 from the germline V gene are MDHEN and SYDVKM. The CDR3 loop spans 13 amino acids. CDR3 in amino acids: CASRLTGTGELFF. In DNA form, the CDR3 reads TGTGCCAGCAGATTGACAGGCACCGGGGAGCTGTTTTTT.

This clonotype was observed a few times. The chain couples TRBV29-1 to TRBJ2-4; D not certain. This CDR3 region has 13 residues. Germline CDR1 and CDR2: SQVTM and ANQGSEA. V lost 7 bases to trimming and J lost 0 bases, with 10 bases between them. The CDR3 sequence is CSAVLGAKNIQYF. The CDR3 DNA sequence: TGCAGCGCCGTGCTAGGAGCCAAAAACATTCAGTACTTC.

Here the CDR3 DNA reads TGTGCCAGCAAGGGACAATCTTTCAGCACAGATACGCAGTATTTT. Its translation is CASKGQSFSTDTQYF. V and J are TRBV27 and TRBJ2-3, with D possibly being TRBD1 (6 bases). The V end was cut by 7 bases, the J end by 0 bases, with 14 bases between. The germline gives CDR1 MNHEY, CDR2 SMNVEV (reference sequence). CDR3 length: 15 amino acids.

Points on this clonotype: A read error may explain this, as a much larger clone is one base away. This chain joins TRBV6-6 and TRBJ1-5; D is unclear. The germline V gene has CDR1 MNHNY and CDR2 SVGAGI (reference sequence). The V end was cut by 6 bases, the J end by 1 base, with 4 bases between. This CDR3 comprises 12 residues. CDR3 coding DNA: TGTGCCAGCAGCCCCAGCAATCAGCCCCAGCATTTT. Protein: CASSPSNQPQHF.

The chain couples TRBV29-1 to TRBJ1-1; TRBD1 matches at 8 bases. Per germline, CDR1 SQVTM and CDR2 ANQGSEA. The CDR3 extends over 13 amino acids. The junction had 5 bases not matched to a gene; V was cut back by 7 bases and J by 1 base. CDR3: CSAMDRANTEAFF. CDR3 sequence (DNA): TGCAGCGCGATGGACAGGGCGAACACTGAAGCTTTCTTT.

The genes are TRBV7-9 and TRBJ2-2, with D hard to call. Trimming removed 5 bases at V and 2 bases at J, with 15 bases between. In germline, CDR1 is SEHNR, CDR2 FQNEAQ (reference sequence). The CDR3 totals 16 residues. In nucleotides, the CDR3 is TGTGCCAGCAGCACCTTCCGGGCCGCAAACACCGGGGAGCTGTTTTTT. Its protein is CASSTFRAANTGELFF.